This T cell receptor beta chain derives from a study of blood T cell repertoires in COVID-19. About the study: PBMCs, B-cell-depleted T cells, or T cells were the source of the cDNA or gDNA that made up the material.

CDR1 and CDR2 from the germline V gene are KGHDR and SFDVKD. The CDR3 sequence is 14 residues long. The ends lost 5 bases at V and 8 bases at J; junction bases unmatched: 8. Study processing details: Amplification from reference gene primers served as the basis for estimated nucleated cell counts. Profiled with immunoSEQ multiplex PCR; TCRdb holds only in-frame clones, not every one. The V and J calls and the clone size are those of that table, but D and trimming were determined from the DNA. The sample has under 250,000 clones; 85% are singletons. The chain has TRBV24-1 and TRBJ2-1, with 7 nucleotides matching TRBD2. This receptor was obtained from a man aged 45 to 65 with COVID-19, enrolled during active disease. The sample comprised peripheral blood. The CDR3 protein is CATSVLGGVDEQFF. DNA for the CDR3: TGTGCCACCAGTGTCCTTGGGGGGGTCGATGAGCAGTTCTTC.